The 25 T cell receptor beta chains presented below share a single source sample, sequenced in a study of radiotherapy plus CTLA-4 blockade in lung cancer. Using immunoSEQ multiplex PCR, the repertoire was profiled, and TCRdb retains in-frame clones only, with some absent. The sample holds about 35,000 clones, more than 70% seen once. The material sequenced was peripheral blood, taken from a patient treated with radiotherapy plus ipilimumab. These receptors all come from a human donor with non-small cell lung cancer who had stable disease on radiotherapy plus ipilimumab.

A few counts support this clone. V usage is TRBV10-3 and J usage is TRBJ2-3; no reliable D call. The V gene lost 2 bases and the J gene lost 3 bases, with 9 bases spanning the gap. Germline loops: CDR1 ENHRY, CDR2 SYGVKD. There are 14 residues in the CDR3. The CDR3 DNA reads TGTGCCATCAGTGAGGAGGTGTCGACAGATACGCAGTATTTT. Its protein product is CAISEEVSTDTQYF.

The chain recombines TRBV28 with TRBJ2-1; TRBD1 matches 8 bases. The CDR3 consists of 15 residues. Trimming cost V 3 bases and J 2 bases; bases outside gene matches: 3. The germline V gene has CDR1 MDHEN and CDR2 SYDVKM. In DNA, the CDR3 is TGTGCCAGCAGTTTGGACAGGGCACCCTACAATGAGCAGTTCTTC. It is translated as CASSLDRAPYNEQFF.

The J gene is TRBJ1-5, the V gene TRBV6-1; 7 positions match TRBD1. J was trimmed by 11 bases and V by 2 bases; bases with no gene match: 12. The CDR3 spans 15 residues. Germline loops: CDR1 MNHNS, CDR2 SASEGT. CDR3 bases: TGTGCCAGCAGTGAATCGACAGGGACCCTCGGGTCCCAGCATTTT. Its translation is CASSESTGTLGSQHF.

This chain joins TRBV5-4 and TRBJ2-1; D may be TRBD2 (5 bases). CDR3 length: 14 residues. From germline, CDR1 is SGHNT and CDR2 YYREEE (reference sequence). With 2 bases removed from V and 6 bases from J, the gap between germline ends came to 12 bases. The CDR3 loop is CASSLTRDPNEQFF. The CDR3 DNA reads TGTGCCAGCAGCTTAACCCGGGATCCCAATGAGCAGTTCTTC.

The rearrangement links TRBV7-9 to TRBJ2-2, with D tentatively TRBD1 (5 bases). V lost 5 bases, J lost 5 bases, and 9 bases lay in between. From germline, CDR1 is SEHNR and CDR2 FQNEAQ (reference sequence). The CDR3 runs 13 residues. The chain's CDR3 is CASSPAGTGELFF. The CDR3 region has the DNA TGTGCCAGCAGCCCAGCAGGGACCGGGGAGCTGTTTTTT. The whole variable domain, filled in from reference TRBV7-9 and TRBJ2-2, reads DTGVSQNPRHKITKRGQNVTFRCDPISEHNRLYWYRQTLGQGPEFLTYFQNEAQLEKSRLLSDRFSAERPKGSFSTLEIQRTEQGDSAMYLCASSPAGTGELFFGEGSRLTVL.

The V and J genes are TRBV7-2 and TRBJ2-1, with 7 bases aligning to TRBD2. Germline CDR1 SGHTA, CDR2 FQGNSA. This CDR3 contains 14 residues. With 1 base clipped from V and 3 bases from J, the junction kept 0 bases outside the gene matches. CDR3 coding DNA: TGTGCCAGCAGCTTAGGGACTAGCTACAATGAGCAGTTCTTC. This translates into CASSLGTSYNEQFF.

The rearrangement links TRBV19 to TRBJ2-2; 9 bases fit TRBD2. The CDR3 spans 16 residues. J was trimmed by 7 bases and V by 6 bases; bases with no gene match: 12. The germline V gene has CDR1 LNHDA and CDR2 SQIVND (reference sequence). The CDR3 DNA follows: TGTGCCAGTAGAAAGGGTATAGCGGGAGAAAACGGGGAGCTGTTTTTT. Amino acids: CASRKGIAGENGELFF.

J is TRBJ1-1 and V is TRBV18; 8 positions agree with TRBD1. Germline V gene sequence: CDR1 KGHSH, CDR2 LQKENI. CDR3 length: 13 residues. J was trimmed by 5 bases and V by 5 bases; bases with no gene match: 4. The CDR3 spells CASSAGGLTEAFF. The CDR3, as DNA: TGTGCCAGCTCAGCAGGGGGCCTAACTGAAGCTTTCTTT.

This clone came up a few times. DNA for the CDR3: TGTGCCTGGATTTCAGCAACTAATGAAAAACTGTTTTTT. As protein: CAWISATNEKLFF. The rearrangement uses TRBV30 and TRBJ1-4; D is uncertain. This CDR3 is built from 13 residues. Germline values: CDR1 GTSNPN, CDR2 SVGIG (reference sequence). The V end was cut by 4 bases, the J end by 0 bases, with 6 bases between.

The chain couples TRBV19 to TRBJ2-3; 8 positions match TRBD2. Germline CDR1 is LNHDA and CDR2 is SQIVND (reference sequence). The CDR3 covers 12 residues. Trimming removed 9 bases from V and 3 bases from J; junction bases left unmatched: 2. This chain's CDR3 is CASSGRTDTQYF. In DNA, the CDR3 is TGTGCCAGCAGCGGGAGAACAGATACGCAGTATTTT.

This chain uses TRBV28 with TRBJ2-4, with TRBD1 matching over 8 bases. Germline values: CDR1 MDHEN, CDR2 SYDVKM. The CDR3 contains 19 residues. The junction had 18 bases not matched to a gene; V was cut back by 5 bases and J by 3 bases. CDR3 loop: CASSPGGRGLKLVKNIQYF. The DNA for the CDR3 is TGTGCCAGCAGTCCCGGAGGCAGGGGGCTGAAATTAGTCAAAAACATTCAGTACTTC.

The V and J genes are TRBV7-2 and TRBJ2-5, with a weak D call TRBD2 (7 bases). The last part of the DNA fits TRBJ2-7 better; the J call may be wrong. Germline CDR1 reads SGHTA; CDR2 reads FQGNSA. There are 16 residues in the CDR3. Written as DNA, the CDR3 is TGTGCCAGCAGCTCCCGATTGGGGGGGGCGGCGAGCGAGCAGTACTTC. It encodes CASSSRLGGAASEQYF.

The chain links TRBV15 to TRBJ1-5, with D unresolved. The germline gives CDR1 LNHNV, CDR2 YYDKDF (reference sequence). V gave up 0 bases and J gave up 9 bases, with 12 bases separating them. This CDR3 contains 14 residues. CDR3 amino acids: CATSRDRVGGPQHF. CDR3 sequence (DNA): TGTGCCACCAGCAGAGATCGGGTAGGTGGGCCCCAGCATTTT.

The chain is built from TRBV7-9 and TRBJ1-2, with D possibly being TRBD1 (5 bases). CDR3 length equals 13 residues. Trimming cost V 5 bases and J 8 bases, with 15 bases left between them. The germline V gene encodes CDR1 SEHNR and CDR2 FQNEAQ (reference sequence). CDR3 nucleotide sequence: TGTGCCAGCAGCCGGGGGGACTTGGAGGGCTACACCTTC. This sequence encodes CASSRGDLEGYTF.

The CDR3 region is CASSQDYAGGAYEQYF. The DNA for the CDR3 is TGCGCCAGCAGCCAAGATTATGCGGGAGGCGCCTACGAGCAGTACTTC. This chain links TRBV4-3 with TRBJ2-7, with 8 bases aligning to TRBD2. After removal of 0 bases from V and 2 bases from J, the junction contained 6 bases not matched to a gene. The CDR3 runs 16 residues. Germline V lookup: CDR1 LGHNA, CDR2 YSLEER.

The chain employs TRBV6-1 and TRBJ1-2; D not resolved. CDR1 and CDR2 from the germline V gene are MNHNS and SASEGT. V gave up 2 bases and J gave up 4 bases, with 11 bases separating them. The CDR3 spans 14 residues. The CDR3 DNA reads as TGTGCCAGCAGTGAAAGGACGGGAAGCTATGGCTACACCTTC. Encoded protein: CASSERTGSYGYTF.

The chain is built from TRBV27 and TRBJ2-3; 8 bases fit TRBD2. Germline V gives CDR1 MNHEY, CDR2 SMNVEV (reference sequence). The CDR3 spans 16 residues. V dropped 4 bases and J dropped 1; count of bases not matched to a gene: 7. The CDR3 sequence: CASSSAGGGGTDTQYF. The CDR3 bases are TGTGCCAGCAGTTCCGCCGGGGGGGGCGGCACAGATACGCAGTATTTT.

Concerning this clone: This sequence is one base from a far larger clone and is likely a read error. Without the conserved terminal phenylalanine or tryptophan, this CDR3 likely stems from a read error. V is TRBV4-3 and J is TRBJ2-7; 12 nucleotides match TRBD2. V trimming: 4 bases; J trimming: 4 bases; junction bases outside the gene matches: 5. The CDR3 is made up of 15 amino acids. Germline V CDR1 and CDR2: LGHNA, YSLEER. The CDR3 nucleotides read TGCGCCAGCAGCCCGGGGACTAGCGGGCGGTACGAGCAGTACTTG. Its protein is CASSPGTSGRYEQYL.

The V gene is TRBV28, the J gene TRBJ1-1, with D hard to call. The ends were cut back, 3 bases at V and 4 bases at J, with 24 bases in the middle. The germline gives CDR1 MDHEN, CDR2 SYDVKM. CDR3 length: 18 residues. The CDR3: CASSFALGRRVRVTEAFF. CDR3 bases: TGTGCCAGCAGTTTCGCCCTAGGCAGGAGGGTACGGGTCACTGAAGCTTTCTTT. Complete variable domain (other parts from reference TRBV28 and TRBJ1-1): DVKVTQSSRYLVKRTGEKVFLECVQDMDHENMFWYRQDPGLGLRLIYFSYDVKMKEKGDIPEGYSVSREKKERFSLILESASTNQTSMYLCASSFALGRRVRVTEAFFGQGTRLTVV.

This chain uses TRBV10-3 with TRBJ2-5, with 8 nucleotides matching TRBD1. The length of the CDR3 is 15 residues. Looked up from germline, CDR1 is ENHRY and CDR2 is SYGVKD. Trimming removed 11 bases from V and 5 bases from J; junction bases left unmatched: 16. The CDR3 here is CASKGAGQGGETQYF. The CDR3 DNA reads TGTGCCTCAAAAGGGGCCGGACAGGGTGGGGAGACCCAGTACTTC.

The V call is TRBV5-4, the J call TRBJ2-1, with TRBD2 matching 7 bases. This CDR3 has 14 amino acids. Per the germline V gene, CDR1 is SGHNT and CDR2 is YYREEE (reference sequence). Trimming cost V 5 bases and J 6 bases; bases outside gene matches: 8. The CDR3 sequence is CASRVGGRTNEQFF. The CDR3 DNA is TGTGCCAGCAGGGTGGGCGGGAGAACCAATGAGCAGTTCTTC.

The genes are TRBV4-1 and TRBJ1-4; 8 bases are shared with TRBD1. Germline values: CDR1 MGHRA, CDR2 YSYEKL. The CDR3 length is 15 residues. With 4 bases clipped from V and 8 bases from J, the junction kept 9 bases outside the gene matches. CDR3 nucleotide sequence: TGCGCCAGCAGCCGGGGACAGGCCTTTAGGGAAAAACTGTTTTTT. This translates into CASSRGQAFREKLFF.

The genes are TRBV2 and TRBJ2-1, with TRBD1 identical over 7 bases. Germline CDR1 is SNHLY and CDR2 is FYNNEI. The junction had 8 bases not matched to a gene; V was cut back by 6 bases and J by 6 bases. This CDR3 has 14 residues. This CDR3 reads CASRGATGANEQFF. In DNA form, the CDR3 reads TGTGCCAGCAGGGGAGCCACAGGGGCCAATGAGCAGTTCTTC. The full variable domain, its missing parts supplied by reference TRBV2 and TRBJ2-1, is EPEVTQTPSHQVTQMGQEVILRCVPISNHLYFYWYRQILGQKVEFLVSFYNNEISEKSEIFDDQFSVERPDGSNFTLKIRSTKLEDSAMYFCASRGATGANEQFFGPGTRLTVL.

The chain carries TRBV19 and TRBJ2-1, with TRBD1 matching over 9 bases. Losses at the gene ends were 3 bases for V and 4 bases for J; bases not matched to a gene: 10. Germline CDR1 reads LNHDA; CDR2 reads SQIVND (reference sequence). This CDR3 is 17 amino acids long. CDR3 amino acids: CASSILPAGTGYNEQFF. Written as DNA, the CDR3 is TGTGCCAGTAGTATCCTCCCCGCCGGGACAGGGTACAATGAGCAGTTCTTC.

The chain recombines TRBV4-3 with TRBJ2-7, with TRBD1 matching over 7 bases. V shed 2 bases, J shed 5 bases, and the junction held 21 bases outside the gene matches. Germline V gives CDR1 LGHNA, CDR2 YSLEER. The CDR3 is 19 residues long. The CDR3 sequence is CASSQNTATKTGRWNEQYF. The CDR3 bases are TGCGCCAGCAGCCAAAACACTGCAACGAAGACAGGGCGGTGGAACGAGCAGTACTTC.